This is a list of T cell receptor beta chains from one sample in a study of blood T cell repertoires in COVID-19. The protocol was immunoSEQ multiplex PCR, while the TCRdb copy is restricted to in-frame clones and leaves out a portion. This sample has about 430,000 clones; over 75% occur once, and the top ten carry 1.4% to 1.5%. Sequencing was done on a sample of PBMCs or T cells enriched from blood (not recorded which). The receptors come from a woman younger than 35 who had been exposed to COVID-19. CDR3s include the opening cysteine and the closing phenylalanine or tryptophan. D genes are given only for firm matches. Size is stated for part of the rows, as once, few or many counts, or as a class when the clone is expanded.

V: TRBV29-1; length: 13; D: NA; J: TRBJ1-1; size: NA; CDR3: CSVLHYRDTEAFF; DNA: TGCAGCGTACTCCATTACAGGGACACTGAAGCTTTCTTT
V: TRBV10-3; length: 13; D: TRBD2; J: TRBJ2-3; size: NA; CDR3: CAISLAGDYTQYF; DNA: TGTGCCATCAGTTTAGCGGGAGACTATACGCAGTATTTT
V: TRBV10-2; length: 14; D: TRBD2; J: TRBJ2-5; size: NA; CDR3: CASLRGLAEETQYF; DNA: TGCGCCAGCTTGAGAGGACTAGCAGAAGAGACCCAGTACTTC
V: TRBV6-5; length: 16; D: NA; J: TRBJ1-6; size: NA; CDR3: CASSYSLSSYNSPLHF; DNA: TGTGCCAGCAGTTACTCGCTCAGCTCCTATAATTCACCCCTCCACTTT
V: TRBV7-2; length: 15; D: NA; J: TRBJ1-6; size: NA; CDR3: CASSYHGARGITLHF; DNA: TGTGCCAGCAGCTACCATGGGGCACGGGGGATCACCCTCCACTTT
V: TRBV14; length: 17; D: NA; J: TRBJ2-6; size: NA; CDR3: CASSQLSGVSGANVLTF; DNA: TGTGCCAGCAGCCAACTCTCGGGGGTCTCTGGGGCCAACGTCCTGACTTTC
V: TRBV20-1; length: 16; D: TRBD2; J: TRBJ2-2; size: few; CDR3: CSASLAGATNTGELFF; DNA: TGCAGTGCTAGTCTAGCGGGAGCTACGAACACCGGGGAGCTGTTTTTT
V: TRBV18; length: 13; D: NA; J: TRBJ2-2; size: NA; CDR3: CASSRRETGELFF; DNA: TGTGCCAGCTCACGCAGGGAAACCGGGGAGCTGTTTTTT
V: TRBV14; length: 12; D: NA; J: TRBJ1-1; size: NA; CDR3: CASSQDLQRAFF; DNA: TGTGCCAGCAGCCAAGACTTACAGCGGGCTTTCTTT
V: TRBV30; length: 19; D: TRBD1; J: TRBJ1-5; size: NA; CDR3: CAWSVRGQGFLGGNQPQHF; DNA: TGTGCCTGGAGTGTAAGGGGACAGGGCTTTCTGGGGGGCAATCAGCCCCAGCATTTT
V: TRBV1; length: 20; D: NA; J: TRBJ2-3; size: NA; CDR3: CTSSQRTSGKLKNCTDTQYF; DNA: TGCACCAGCAGCCAAAGGACTAGCGGAAAACTAAAAAATTGCACAGATACGCAGTATTTT
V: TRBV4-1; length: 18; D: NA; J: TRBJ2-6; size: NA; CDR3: CASSQVVIEPSGANVLTF; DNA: TGCGCCAGCAGCCAAGTTGTGATAGAACCCTCTGGGGCCAACGTCCTGACTTTC
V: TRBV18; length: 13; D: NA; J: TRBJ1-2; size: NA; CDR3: CASSPRENYGYTF; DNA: TGTGCCAGCTCACCTCGGGAGAACTATGGCTACACCTTC
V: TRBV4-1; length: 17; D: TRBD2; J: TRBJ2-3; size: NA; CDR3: CASSLSWVAGSTDTQYF; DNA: TGCGCCAGCAGCCTCTCCTGGGTAGCGGGGAGCACAGATACGCAGTATTTT
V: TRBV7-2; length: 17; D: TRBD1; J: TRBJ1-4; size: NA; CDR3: CASSLAGTALTNEKLFF; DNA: TGTGCCAGCAGCTTAGCGGGGACAGCGCTCACTAATGAAAAACTGTTTTTT
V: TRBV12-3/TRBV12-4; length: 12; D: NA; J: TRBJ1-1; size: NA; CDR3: CASSLLDTEAFF; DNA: TGTGCCAGCAGTTTATTAGACACTGAAGCTTTCTTT
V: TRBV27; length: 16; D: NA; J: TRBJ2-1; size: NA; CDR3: CASSLSSGHSYNEQFF; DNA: TGTGCCAGCAGTTTATCTTCGGGACACAGCTACAATGAGCAGTTCTTC
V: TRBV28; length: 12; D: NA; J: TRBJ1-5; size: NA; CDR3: CASRDSLVAQHF; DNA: TGTGCCAGCAGGGACAGTTTAGTAGCCCAGCATTTT
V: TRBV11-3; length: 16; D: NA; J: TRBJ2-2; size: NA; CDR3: CASSLQGPQFSGELFF; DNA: TGTGCCAGCAGCCTCCAGGGTCCCCAGTTTTCCGGGGAGCTGTTTTTT
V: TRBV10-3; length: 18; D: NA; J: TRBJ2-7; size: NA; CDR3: CAISEADISKRYSYEQYF; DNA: TGTGCCATCAGTGAGGCCGACATTTCAAAGCGGTACTCCTACGAGCAGTACTTC
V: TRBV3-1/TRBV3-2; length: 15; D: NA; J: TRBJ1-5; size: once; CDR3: CASSQDGRGYQPQHF; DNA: TGTGCCAGCAGCCAAGATGGGAGGGGATATCAGCCCCAGCATTTT
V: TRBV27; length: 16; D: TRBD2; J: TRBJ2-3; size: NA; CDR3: CASRTLAGGLPGTQYF; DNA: TGTGCCAGCAGAACACTAGCGGGGGGGCTTCCGGGTACGCAGTATTTT
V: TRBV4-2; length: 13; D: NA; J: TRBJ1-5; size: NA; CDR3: CASSQDIGQPQHF; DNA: TGTGCCAGCAGCCAAGACATCGGTCAGCCCCAGCATTTT
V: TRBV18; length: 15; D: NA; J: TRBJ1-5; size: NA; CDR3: CASSPEGYSNQPQHF; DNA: TGTGCCAGCTCACCAGAGGGTTATAGCAATCAGCCCCAGCATTTT
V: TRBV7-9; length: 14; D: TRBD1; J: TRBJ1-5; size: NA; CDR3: CASSRGQRNQPQHF; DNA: TGTGCCAGCAGCCGGGGACAGCGCAATCAGCCCCAGCATTTT
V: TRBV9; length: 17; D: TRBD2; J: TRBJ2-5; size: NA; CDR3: CASSAPPGLATRETQYF; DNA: TGTGCCAGCAGCGCCCCCCCGGGACTAGCAACACGAGAGACCCAGTACTTC
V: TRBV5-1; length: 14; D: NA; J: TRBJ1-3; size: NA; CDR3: CASSSGNSGNTIYF; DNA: TGCGCCAGCAGCTCAGGGAACTCTGGAAACACCATATATTTT
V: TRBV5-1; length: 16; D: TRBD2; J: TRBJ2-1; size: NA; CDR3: CASSFLTSGRVNEQFF; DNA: TGCGCCAGCAGCTTCCTGACTAGCGGGAGAGTAAATGAGCAGTTCTTC
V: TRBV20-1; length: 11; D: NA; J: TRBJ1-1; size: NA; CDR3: CSASGTPEAFF; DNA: TGCAGTGCTAGTGGGACTCCCGAAGCTTTCTTT